This T cell receptor beta chain was profiled in a study of CD8+ T cells in alopecia areata. About the research overall: Treatment comprised oral tofacitinib, 5 to 10 mg twice daily, in treated patients. Tofacitinib was given for 6 to 18 months, then stopped for 6 months.

PBMCs provided sorted CD4+ and CD8+ T cells. The CDR3 is made up of 13 amino acids. RNA extraction and reverse transcription yielded cDNA as sequencing template. Sequencing was performed with immunoSEQ multiplex PCR; in TCRdb, only in-frame clones are kept and a portion is missing. The sample lists approximately 140,000 clones, over 80% occurring once. The specimen was CD8+ T cells sorted from blood, collected at week 0. The sequence derives from a human donor with alopecia areata. V gene TRBV21-1 combines with J gene TRBJ2-7; the table calls TRBD2, which could not be checked here. TRBV21-1 is a documented pseudogene. The CDR3: CASSKDPSREQYF. The CDR3 coding sequence is TGTGCCAGCAGCAAAGATCCTAGTCGCGAGCAGTACTTC.